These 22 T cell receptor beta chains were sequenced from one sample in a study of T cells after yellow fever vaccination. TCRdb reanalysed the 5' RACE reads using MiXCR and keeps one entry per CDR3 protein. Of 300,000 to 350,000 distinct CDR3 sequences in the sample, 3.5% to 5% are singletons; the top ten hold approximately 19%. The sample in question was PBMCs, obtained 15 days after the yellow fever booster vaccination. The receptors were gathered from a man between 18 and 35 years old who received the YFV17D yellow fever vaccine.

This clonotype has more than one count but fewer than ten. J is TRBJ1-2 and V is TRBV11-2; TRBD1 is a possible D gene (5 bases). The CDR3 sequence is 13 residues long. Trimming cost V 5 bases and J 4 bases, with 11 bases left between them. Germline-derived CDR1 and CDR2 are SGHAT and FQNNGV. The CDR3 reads CASSPGLSYGYTF. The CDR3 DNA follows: TGTGCCAGCAGCCCGGGACTGAGCTATGGCTACACCTTC.

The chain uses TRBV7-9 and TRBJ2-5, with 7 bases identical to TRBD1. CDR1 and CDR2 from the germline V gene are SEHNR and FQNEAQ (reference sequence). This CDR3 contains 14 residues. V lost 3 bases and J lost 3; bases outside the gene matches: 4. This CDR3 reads CASSFSTGKETQYF. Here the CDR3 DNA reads TGTGCCAGCAGCTTTTCGACAGGGAAAGAGACCCAGTACTTC.

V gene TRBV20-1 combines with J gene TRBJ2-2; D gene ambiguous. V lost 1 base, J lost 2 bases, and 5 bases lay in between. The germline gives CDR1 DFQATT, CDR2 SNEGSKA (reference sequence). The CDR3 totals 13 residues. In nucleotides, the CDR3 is TGCAGTGCTAGAGCGAGCAACACCGGGGAGCTGTTTTTT. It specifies CSARASNTGELFF.

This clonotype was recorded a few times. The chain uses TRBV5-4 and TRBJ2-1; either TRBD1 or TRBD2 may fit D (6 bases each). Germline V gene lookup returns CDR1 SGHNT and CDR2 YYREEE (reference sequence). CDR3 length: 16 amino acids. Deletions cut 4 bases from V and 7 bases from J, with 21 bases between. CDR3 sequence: CASSRLTGAHTNEQFF. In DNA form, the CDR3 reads TGTGCCAGCAGCCGTCTAACGGGGGCGCATACTAATGAGCAGTTCTTC.

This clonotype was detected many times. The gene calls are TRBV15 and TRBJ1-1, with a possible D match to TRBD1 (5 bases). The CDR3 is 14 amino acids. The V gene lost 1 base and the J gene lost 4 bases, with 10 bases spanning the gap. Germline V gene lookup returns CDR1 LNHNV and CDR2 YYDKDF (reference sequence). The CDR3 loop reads CATSRGGVGTEAFF. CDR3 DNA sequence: TGTGCCACCAGCAGAGGAGGGGTGGGCACTGAAGCTTTCTTT.

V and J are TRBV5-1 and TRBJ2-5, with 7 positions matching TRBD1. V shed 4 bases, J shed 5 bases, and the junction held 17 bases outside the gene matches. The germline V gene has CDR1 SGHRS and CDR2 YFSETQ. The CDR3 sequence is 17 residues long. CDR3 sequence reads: CASSRQDRRQRMETQYF. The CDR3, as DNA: TGCGCCAGCAGCCGTCAGGACAGGCGCCAAAGAATGGAGACCCAGTACTTC.

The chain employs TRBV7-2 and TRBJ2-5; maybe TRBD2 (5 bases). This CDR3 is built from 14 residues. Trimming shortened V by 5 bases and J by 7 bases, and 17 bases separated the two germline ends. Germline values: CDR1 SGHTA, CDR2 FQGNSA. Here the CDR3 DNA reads TGTGCCAGCAGCCCCCTCGGGCTCGGAGGGACCCAGTACTTC. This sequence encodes CASSPLGLGGTQYF.

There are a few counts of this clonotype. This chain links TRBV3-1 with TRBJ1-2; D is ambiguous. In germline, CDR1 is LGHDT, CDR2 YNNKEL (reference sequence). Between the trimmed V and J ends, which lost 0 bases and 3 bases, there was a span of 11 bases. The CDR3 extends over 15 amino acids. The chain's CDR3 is CASSQDTRIHYGYTF. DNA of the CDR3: TGTGCCAGCAGCCAAGATACCCGCATTCACTATGGCTACACCTTC.

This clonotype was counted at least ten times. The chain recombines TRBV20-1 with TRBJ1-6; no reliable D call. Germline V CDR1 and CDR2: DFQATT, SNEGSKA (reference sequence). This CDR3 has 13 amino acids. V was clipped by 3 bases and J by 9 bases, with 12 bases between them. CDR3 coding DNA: TGCAGTGCTAGGGAGGGTAGGATTTCACCCCTCCACTTT. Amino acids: CSAREGRISPLHF.

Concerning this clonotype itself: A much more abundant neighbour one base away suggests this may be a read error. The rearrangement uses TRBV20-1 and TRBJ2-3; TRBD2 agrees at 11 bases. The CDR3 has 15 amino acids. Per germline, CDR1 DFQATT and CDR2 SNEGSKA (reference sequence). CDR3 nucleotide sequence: TGCAGAGCTATAGCGGGGGGGCGGAGCACAGATACGCAGTATTTT. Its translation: CRAIAGGRSTDTQYF.

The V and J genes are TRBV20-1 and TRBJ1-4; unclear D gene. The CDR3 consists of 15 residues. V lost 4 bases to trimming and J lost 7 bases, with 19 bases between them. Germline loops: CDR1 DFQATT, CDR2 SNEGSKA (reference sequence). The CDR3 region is CSATTNTQAGEKLFF. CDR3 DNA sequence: TGCAGTGCTACTACAAACACGCAAGCGGGTGAAAAACTGTTTTTT.

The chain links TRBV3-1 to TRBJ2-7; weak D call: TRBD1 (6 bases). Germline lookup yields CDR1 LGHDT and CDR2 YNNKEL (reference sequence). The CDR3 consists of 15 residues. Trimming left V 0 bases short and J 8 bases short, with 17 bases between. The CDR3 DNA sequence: TGTGCCAGCAGCCAAGAACCCGTTGGACAGTGGCAGCAGTACTTC. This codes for CASSQEPVGQWQQYF.

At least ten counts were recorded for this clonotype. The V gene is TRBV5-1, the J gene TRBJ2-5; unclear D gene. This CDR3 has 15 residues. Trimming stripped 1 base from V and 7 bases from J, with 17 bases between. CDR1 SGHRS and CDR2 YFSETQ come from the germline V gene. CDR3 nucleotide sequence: TGCGCCAGCAGCTTGCATGACCCACTTTGGGGGACCCAGTACTTC. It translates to CASSLHDPLWGTQYF.

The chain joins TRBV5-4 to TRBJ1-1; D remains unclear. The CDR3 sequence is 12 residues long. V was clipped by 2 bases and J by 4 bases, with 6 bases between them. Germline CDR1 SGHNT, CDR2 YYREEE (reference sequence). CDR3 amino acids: CASSFFGTEAFF. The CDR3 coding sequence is TGTGCCAGCAGCTTTTTCGGCACTGAAGCTTTCTTT. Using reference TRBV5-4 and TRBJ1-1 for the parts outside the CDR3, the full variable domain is ETGVTQSPTHLIKTRGQQVTLRCSSQSGHNTVSWYQQALGQGPQFIFQYYREEENGRGNFPPRFSGLQFPNYSSELNVNALELDDSALYLCASSFFGTEAFFGQGTRLTVV.

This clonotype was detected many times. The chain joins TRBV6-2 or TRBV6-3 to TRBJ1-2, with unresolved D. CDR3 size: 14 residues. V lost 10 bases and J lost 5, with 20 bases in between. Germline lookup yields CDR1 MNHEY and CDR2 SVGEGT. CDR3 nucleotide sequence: TGTGCCACCCAATCCTATCTCCGGGGATATGGCTACACCTTC. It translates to CATQSYLRGYGYTF.

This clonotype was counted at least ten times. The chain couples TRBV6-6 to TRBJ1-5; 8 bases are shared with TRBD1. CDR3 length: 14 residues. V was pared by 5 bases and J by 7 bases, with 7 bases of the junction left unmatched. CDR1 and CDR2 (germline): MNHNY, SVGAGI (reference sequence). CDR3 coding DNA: TGTGCCAGCAGTGACAGGGGAGAGGGACAGCCCCAGCATTTT. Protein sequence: CASSDRGEGQPQHF.

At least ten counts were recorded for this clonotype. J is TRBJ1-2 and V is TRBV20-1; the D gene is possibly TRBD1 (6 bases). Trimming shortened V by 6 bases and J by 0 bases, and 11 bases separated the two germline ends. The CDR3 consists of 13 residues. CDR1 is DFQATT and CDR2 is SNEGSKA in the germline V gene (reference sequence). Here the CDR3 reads CSATGQSNYGYTF. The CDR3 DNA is TGCAGTGCAACCGGACAGTCTAACTATGGCTACACCTTC.

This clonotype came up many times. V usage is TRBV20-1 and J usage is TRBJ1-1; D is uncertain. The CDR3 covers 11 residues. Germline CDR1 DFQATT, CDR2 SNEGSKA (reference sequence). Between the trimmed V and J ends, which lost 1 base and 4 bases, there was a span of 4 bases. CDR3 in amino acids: CSARVLTEAFF. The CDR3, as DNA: TGCAGTGCTAGAGTGCTCACTGAAGCTTTCTTT.

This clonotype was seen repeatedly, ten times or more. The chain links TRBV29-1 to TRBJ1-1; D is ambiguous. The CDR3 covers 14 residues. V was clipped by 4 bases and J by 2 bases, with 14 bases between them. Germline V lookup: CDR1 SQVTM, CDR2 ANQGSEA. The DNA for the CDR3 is TGCAGCGTTGGACTGACCTGGCCCAACACTGAAGCTTTCTTT. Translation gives CSVGLTWPNTEAFF.

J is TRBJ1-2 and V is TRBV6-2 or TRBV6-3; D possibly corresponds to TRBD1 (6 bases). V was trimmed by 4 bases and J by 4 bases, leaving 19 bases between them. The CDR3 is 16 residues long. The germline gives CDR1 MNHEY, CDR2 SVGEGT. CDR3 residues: CASSSVLKDRLYGYTF. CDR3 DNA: TGTGCCAGCAGTTCCGTCCTGAAAGACAGGCTCTATGGCTACACCTTC.

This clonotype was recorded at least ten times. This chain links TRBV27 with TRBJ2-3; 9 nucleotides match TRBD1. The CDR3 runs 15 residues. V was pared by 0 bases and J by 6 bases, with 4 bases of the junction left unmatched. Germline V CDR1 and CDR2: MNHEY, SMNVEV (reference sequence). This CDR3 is CASSLSGQGIDTQYF. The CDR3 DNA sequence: TGTGCCAGCAGTTTATCGGGACAGGGAATTGATACGCAGTATTTT.

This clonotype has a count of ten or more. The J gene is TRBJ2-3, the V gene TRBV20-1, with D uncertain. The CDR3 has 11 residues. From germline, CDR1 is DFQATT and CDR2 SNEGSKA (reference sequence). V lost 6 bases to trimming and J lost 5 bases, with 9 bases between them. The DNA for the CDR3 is TGCAGTGCGACCGAGGAAGATACGCAGTATTTT. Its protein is CSATEEDTQYF.